A selection of T cell receptor beta chains follows, all from one sample in a study of CD8+CD57+ T cells in acquired aplastic anemia. TCRdb recomputed calls from the reads with MiXCR, one row per CDR3 protein. The sample holds about 81,000 distinct CDR3 sequences, under 50% seen once. Sequenced input: sorted CD4+, CD8+, or CD8+CD57+ T cells (not recorded which) from PBMCs. The receptors stem from a human donor in good health, serving as a control. CDR3s leave out the opening cysteine and the closing phenylalanine or tryptophan. Not all rows give a size; the values are once, few, many and, for expanded clones, a class.

TRBV10-3	many	TRBJ2-2	AISDSGRNTGELF
TRBV7-9	many	TRBJ2-3	ASSLDTSRIDTQY
TRBV4-2	-	TRBJ2-4	ASSQVGGAASSGNIQY
TRBV7-2	many	TRBJ1-6	ASSLDWESSYNSPLH
TRBV19	few	TRBJ2-5	ASSIPQGGETQY
TRBV2	few	TRBJ2-7	ASAQAEGDEQY
TRBV12-3/TRBV12-4	many	TRBJ2-5	ASSLGRGQETQY
TRBV6-1	many	TRBJ1-2	ASRKTGPNYGYT
TRBV7-6	many	TRBJ2-7	ASSLGSGSAYEQY
TRBV25-1	few	TRBJ2-3	ASSALAGAGSTDTQY
TRBV7-9	-	TRBJ1-2	ASSLMAYGYT
TRBV10-2	-	TRBJ1-3	ASNPGQGESGNTIY
TRBV20-1	many	TRBJ2-3	SARAVRESTDTQY
TRBV2	-	TRBJ2-7	ASGSQSPYEQY
TRBV15	-	TRBJ2-1	ASSPGTGTNEQF
TRBV25-1	once	TRBJ2-7	ASSGDLQNSYEQY
TRBV19	-	TRBJ1-1	ASKSQAGGTEAF
TRBV2	-	TRBJ2-3	ASTRGGSHTDTQY
TRBV7-9	-	TRBJ2-5	ASSLDLYQETQY
TRBV12-3/TRBV12-4	-	TRBJ2-1	ASFELALNEQF
TRBV7-7	once	TRBJ2-7	ASSTGIGAYEQY
TRBV20-1	many	TRBJ2-1	SAFERRTYNEQF
TRBV5-1	-	TRBJ2-7	ASSFTGGRYEQY
TRBV12-3/TRBV12-4	-	TRBJ1-1	ASSPRTEAF
TRBV29-1	-	TRBJ2-7	SVSRDRVKQY
TRBV19	-	TRBJ2-3	ASSNLGYRGDTQY